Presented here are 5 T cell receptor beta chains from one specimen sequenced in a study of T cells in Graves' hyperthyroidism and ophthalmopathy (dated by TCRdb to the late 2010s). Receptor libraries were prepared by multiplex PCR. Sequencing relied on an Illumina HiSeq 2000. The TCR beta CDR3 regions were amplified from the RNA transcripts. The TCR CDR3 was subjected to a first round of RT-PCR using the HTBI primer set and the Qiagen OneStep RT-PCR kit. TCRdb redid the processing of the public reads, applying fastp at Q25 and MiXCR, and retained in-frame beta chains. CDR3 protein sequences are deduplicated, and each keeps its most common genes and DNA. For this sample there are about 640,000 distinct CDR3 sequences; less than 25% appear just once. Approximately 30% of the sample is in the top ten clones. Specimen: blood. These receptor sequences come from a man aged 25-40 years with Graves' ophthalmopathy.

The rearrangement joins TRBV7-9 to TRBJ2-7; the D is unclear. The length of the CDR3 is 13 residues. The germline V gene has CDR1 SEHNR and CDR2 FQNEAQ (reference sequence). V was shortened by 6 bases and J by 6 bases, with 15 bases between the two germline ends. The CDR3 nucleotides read TGTGCCAGCAGAGATGTCCTGTCGGGCGAGCAGTACTTC. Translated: CASRDVLSGEQYF. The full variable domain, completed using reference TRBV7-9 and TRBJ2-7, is DTGVSQNPRHKITKRGQNVTFRCDPISEHNRLYWYRQTLGQGPEFLTYFQNEAQLEKSRLLSDRFSAERPKGSFSTLEIQRTEQGDSAMYLCASRDVLSGEQYFGPGTRLTVT.

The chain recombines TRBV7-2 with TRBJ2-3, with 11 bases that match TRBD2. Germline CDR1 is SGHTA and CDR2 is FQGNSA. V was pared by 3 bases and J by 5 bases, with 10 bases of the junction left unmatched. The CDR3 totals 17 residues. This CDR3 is CASSLLTVAGGLDTQYF. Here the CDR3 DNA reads TGTGCCAGCAGCTTGCTGACAGTAGCGGGAGGGTTAGATACGCAGTATTTT.

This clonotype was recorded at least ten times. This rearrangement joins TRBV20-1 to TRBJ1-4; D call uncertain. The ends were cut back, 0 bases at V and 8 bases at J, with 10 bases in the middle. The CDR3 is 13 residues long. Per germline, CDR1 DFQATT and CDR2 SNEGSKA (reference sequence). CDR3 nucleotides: TGCAGTGCTAGAGATCAGATGGAGGAAAAACTGTTTTTT. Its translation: CSARDQMEEKLFF.

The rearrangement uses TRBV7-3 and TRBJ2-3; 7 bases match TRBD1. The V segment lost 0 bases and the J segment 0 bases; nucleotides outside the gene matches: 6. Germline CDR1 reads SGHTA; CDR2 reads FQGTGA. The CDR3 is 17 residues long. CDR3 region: CASSLTGTARSTDTQYF. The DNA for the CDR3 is TGTGCCAGCAGCTTAACGGGGACAGCCCGAAGCACAGATACGCAGTATTTT.

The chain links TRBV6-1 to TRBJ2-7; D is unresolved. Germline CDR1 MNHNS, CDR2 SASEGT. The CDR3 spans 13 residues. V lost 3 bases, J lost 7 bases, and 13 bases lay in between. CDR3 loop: CASSESLRYEQYF. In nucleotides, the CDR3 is TGTGCCAGCAGTGAGTCCCTCCGTTATGAGCAGTACTTC.